A selection of T cell receptor beta chains follows, all from one sample in a study of CD8 T cells in acute hepatitis C reinfection. Data came from immunoSEQ multiplex PCR; TCRdb stores just in-frame clones and leaves some out. The table includes more than 35,000 clones, just under 90% detected once. Material: naive CD8+ T cells from PBMCs. The receptor source for this set is a man aged 25-45 years with chronic hepatitis C. CDR3s include the opening cysteine and the closing phenylalanine or tryptophan. D genes are given only for firm matches. Clone size is given for some rows only: seen once, a few or many times, or a class if the clone is expanded.

j_call d_call clone_size v_call cdr3_nt cdr3_aa
TRBJ2-5 . . TRBV4-3 TGCGCCAGCAGCCAAGTGAGCTGGACTGATGGCGGGGTGAAGACCCAGTACTTC CASSQVSWTDGGVKTQYF
TRBJ1-2 TRBD1 . TRBV7-3 TGTGCCAGCAGCCCCGGGACAGGGGGCTATTCTAACTATGGCTACACCTTC CASSPGTGGYSNYGYTF
TRBJ1-1 . . TRBV7-6 TGTGCCAGCAGCTTACGGGGGGAGGGCACTGAAGCTTTCTTT CASSLRGEGTEAFF
TRBJ2-7 TRBD2 once TRBV19 TGTGCCAGTAGTTCTAGCGGGGTCGGCGAGCAGTACTTC CASSSSGVGEQYF
TRBJ1-5 TRBD1 . TRBV28 TGTGCCAGCAGTTTCGGCAGGGGGCCCCGTCAGCCCCAGCATTTT CASSFGRGPRQPQHF
TRBJ2-7 . . TRBV27 TGTGCCAGCAGTACCGGATACGAGCAGTACTTC CASSTGYEQYF
TRBJ2-5 . once TRBV6-1 TGTGCCAGCAGAGACAGGAAGGAGACCCAGTACTTC CASRDRKETQYF
TRBJ1-1 . once TRBV7-2 TGTGCCAGCAGCCAGGGGCACGCGAACACTGAAGCTTTCTTT CASSQGHANTEAFF
TRBJ2-1 TRBD2 . TRBV11-3 TGTGCCAGCAGCGCCCGTCACGCGGGGGGGCACAATGAGCAGTTCTTC CASSARHAGGHNEQFF
TRBJ1-2 . . TRBV5-1 TGCGCCAGCAGCTTGGAGGTCGGAAGTCGCTATGGCTACACCTTC CASSLEVGSRYGYTF
TRBJ1-2 . . TRBV27 TGTGCCAGCAGTCCGGGAAGGGTGGGGTCTGGCTACACCTTC CASSPGRVGSGYTF
TRBJ2-7 TRBD1 . TRBV7-6 TGTGCCAGCAGCCCCTGGGGGACAGGGATCTCCTACGAGCAGTACTTC CASSPWGTGISYEQYF
TRBJ2-6 . . TRBV6-1 TGTGCCAGCAGTGAAGCGCTTCTGAGTGTATATGGGGCCAACGTCCTGACTTTC CASSEALLSVYGANVLTF
TRBJ2-1 . . TRBV19 TGTGCCAGGATAGGACCCCTGGCCCTAAATGAGCAGTTCTTC CARIGPLALNEQFF
TRBJ2-7 . . TRBV6-1 TGTGCCAGCAGTGAAGGGGGGTACAACCAAGCCTACGAGCAGTACTTC CASSEGGYNQAYEQYF
TRBJ1-2 TRBD1 . TRBV27 TGTGCCAGCAGTTCGGCAGGGGGCGCGGGTGGCTACACCTTC CASSSAGGAGGYTF
TRBJ2-1 . . TRBV9 TGTGCCAGCAGCTCGAGACAGGGACTACTACGTTACAATGAGCAGTTCTTC CASSSRQGLLRYNEQFF
TRBJ1-1 . . TRBV6-5 TGTGCCAGCAGTTACTCCTGGGCGACTGAAGCTTTCTTT CASSYSWATEAFF
TRBJ2-7 TRBD2 . TRBV27 TGTGCCAGCAGTTACTCTAGCGGGGGTTACGAGCAGTACTTC CASSYSSGGYEQYF
TRBJ2-7 TRBD1 . TRBV13 TGTGCCAGCAGCACTAGACAGGGGGCCTACGAGCAGTACTTC CASSTRQGAYEQYF
TRBJ2-7 . . TRBV5-6 TGTGCCAGCAGCATGGGACGGTCCTACGAGCAGTACTTC CASSMGRSYEQYF